This is a list of T cell receptor beta chains from one sample in a study of T-cell memory formation after mild COVID-19. TCRdb analysed the 5' RACE reads with MiXCR anew, one entry per CDR3 protein. The table includes roughly 280,000 distinct CDR3 sequences, under 20% detected once. The source material was PBMCs or a T cell subset sorted from them (not recorded which). These receptors were collected from a man in his late teens or twenties who had mild COVID-19 (a few samples of this study predate the infection). Cell type and time point are not known. Each CDR3 is given with its conserved first and last residue. D genes are given only for firm matches. Rows give clone size only sometimes, using once, few, many, or a class for an expanded clone.

>TRBV12-3/TRBV12-4|TRBJ1-5|few|NA
CASRGGWGQPQHF
TGTGCCAGCAGGGGAGGTTGGGGACAGCCCCAGCATTTT
>TRBV5-5|TRBJ1-6|many|NA
CASSLRAGAGNSPLHF
TGTGCCAGCAGCTTGAGAGCAGGGGCCGGGAATTCACCCCTCCACTTT
>TRBV6-6|TRBJ1-1|many|NA
CASTRQAYTEAFF
TGTGCCAGCACAAGACAGGCCTACACTGAAGCTTTCTTT
>TRBV24-1|TRBJ2-5|NA|TRBD2
CATSAPGGETQYF
TGTGCCACCAGTGCCCCGGGAGGAGAGACCCAGTACTTC
>TRBV7-7|TRBJ2-3|NA|TRBD1
CASSLGTAYSTDTQYF
TGTGCTAGCAGCCTTGGGACAGCTTACAGCACAGATACGCAGTATTTT
>TRBV5-1|TRBJ2-1|NA|NA
CASRLQGNEQFF
TGCGCCAGCAGGCTTCAGGGTAATGAGCAGTTCTTC
>TRBV7-9|TRBJ2-1|few|TRBD1
CASSQRQGEQFF
TGTGCCAGCAGCCAGCGACAGGGGGAGCAGTTCTTC
>TRBV4-1|TRBJ1-5|NA|TRBD1
CASSQEYQGEQPQHF
TGCGCCAGCAGCCAAGAGTATCAGGGGGAACAGCCCCAGCATTTT
>TRBV7-9|TRBJ1-1|few|NA
CASSSLSVGVGEAFF
TGTGCCAGCAGCTCACTCTCCGTCGGGGTAGGGGAAGCTTTCTTT
>TRBV6-2/TRBV6-3|TRBJ2-1|many|TRBD2
CASSPGLAAGEQFF
TGTGCCAGCAGTCCCGGACTAGCAGCAGGAGAGCAGTTCTTC
>TRBV9|TRBJ2-3|NA|NA
CASSLGIDTDTQYF
TGTGCCAGCAGCCTTGGAATCGACACAGATACGCAGTATTTT
>TRBV6-2/TRBV6-3|TRBJ2-7|few|NA
CASGVSYEQYF
TGTGCTTCGGGGGTTTCCTACGAGCAGTACTTC
>TRBV20-1|TRBJ1-5|few|NA
CSARDNEGWGNQPQHF
TGCAGTGCTAGAGATAACGAGGGTTGGGGCAATCAGCCCCAGCATTTT
>TRBV7-2|TRBJ1-2|many|TRBD1
CASSPGQGYGYTF
TGTGCCAGCAGCCCGGGACAGGGGTATGGCTACACCTTC
>TRBV28|TRBJ1-6|many|TRBD1
CASSPYDRGYSYNSPLHF
TGTGCCAGCAGCCCCTACGACAGGGGCTACTCCTATAATTCACCCCTCCACTTT
>TRBV10-3|TRBJ1-1|NA|NA
CAISADQDTEAFF
TGTGCCATCAGTGCAGACCAAGACACTGAAGCTTTCTTT
>TRBV27|TRBJ1-1|NA|NA
CASSDWSGNTEAFF
TGTGCCAGCAGCGACTGGTCGGGGAACACTGAAGCTTTCTTT
>TRBV6-6|TRBJ2-5|NA|NA
CASSYGSQETQYF
TGTGCCAGCAGTTACGGATCACAAGAGACCCAGTACTTC
>TRBV7-2|TRBJ2-5|NA|NA
CASSLDQLRGTQYF
TGTGCCAGCAGCTTGGACCAGCTGCGAGGGACCCAGTACTTC
>TRBV4-1|TRBJ1-1|few|NA
CASSHALRGFEAFF
TGCGCCAGCAGCCACGCCCTACGGGGTTTTGAAGCTTTCTTT
>TRBV7-9|TRBJ2-5|NA|NA
CASSFPQETQYF
TGTGCCAGCAGCTTTCCCCAGGAGACCCAGTACTTC
>TRBV5-1|TRBJ2-7|few|TRBD2
CASSWAERGGDYEQYF
TGCGCCAGCAGCTGGGCGGAGCGGGGGGGTGACTACGAGCAGTACTTC
>TRBV15|TRBJ2-1|NA|NA
CATSRDKRALPFF
TGTGCCACCAGCAGAGATAAACGAGCCCTGCCCTTCTTC
>TRBV5-1|TRBJ2-3|NA|NA
CASSPAVFTENTQYF
TGCGCCAGTAGCCCAGCAGTGTTCACCGAAAATACGCAGTATTTT
>TRBV5-1|TRBJ2-2|NA|TRBD1
CASSRGTGGPGELFF
TGCGCCAGCAGCCGTGGGACAGGGGGCCCCGGGGAGCTGTTTTTT
>TRBV7-3|TRBJ2-3|many|NA
CASSPLITDTQYF
TGTGCCAGCAGCCCGTTGATCACAGATACGCAGTATTTT
>TRBV7-2|TRBJ2-7|few|NA
CASSSIGGARNQYF
TGTGCCAGCAGCTCAATAGGCGGGGCGCGGAACCAGTACTTC
>TRBV15|TRBJ1-5|few|NA
CATSRDGLIFNQPQHF
TGTGCCACCAGCAGAGATGGATTGATATTCAATCAGCCCCAGCATTTT
>TRBV6-2/TRBV6-3|TRBJ2-7|few|NA
CASSSGVGYEQYF
TGTGCCAGCAGTTCAGGCGTCGGCTACGAGCAGTACTTC
>TRBV6-2/TRBV6-3|TRBJ2-3|few|NA
CASSYRTPPQYF
TGTGCCAGCAGTTACCGGACCCCCCCGCAGTATTTT
>TRBV20-1|TRBJ1-5|few|NA
CSALDTTRSNQPQHF
TGCAGTGCTTTAGACACTACTCGTAGCAATCAGCCCCAGCATTTT
>TRBV18|TRBJ2-5|few|NA
CASSPPGAETQYF
TGTGCCAGCTCACCACCAGGGGCGGAGACCCAGTACTTC
>TRBV27|TRBJ1-1|NA|NA
CASSFQGDPEAFF
TGTGCCAGCAGTTTTCAGGGAGACCCTGAAGCTTTCTTT
>TRBV5-1|TRBJ2-3|NA|TRBD2
CASSTPGGDGDTQYF
TGCGCCAGCAGCACCCCCGGGGGGGATGGAGATACGCAGTATTTT
>TRBV2|TRBJ2-5|NA|TRBD1
CASGVRGPQYF
TGTGCCAGCGGAGTCAGGGGGCCCCAGTACTTC
>TRBV3-1|TRBJ2-1|few|NA
CASSQGPRGNEQFF
TGTGCCAGCAGCCAAGGTCCCCGGGGAAATGAGCAGTTCTTC
>TRBV6-5|TRBJ2-1|many|NA
CASRYVGGNEQFF
TGTGCCAGCAGATATGTTGGAGGCAATGAGCAGTTCTTC
>TRBV12-5|TRBJ2-2|once|NA
CASGRTDYTGELFF
TGTGCTAGTGGTCGGACAGACTACACCGGGGAGCTGTTTTTT
>TRBV24-1|TRBJ2-5|NA|NA
CATSDFSKDETQYF
TGTGCCACCAGTGATTTTTCTAAGGATGAGACCCAGTACTTC
>TRBV30|TRBJ2-5|few|TRBD1
CAWQPGQGAGETQYF
TGTGCCTGGCAACCGGGACAGGGGGCAGGAGAGACCCAGTACTTC
>TRBV12-3/TRBV12-4|TRBJ2-2|NA|NA
CASRQTGELFF
TGTGCCAGCAGGCAGACCGGGGAGCTGTTTTTT
>TRBV5-3|TRBJ1-3|NA|TRBD1
CARSVRDRHSGNTIYF
TGTGCCAGAAGCGTTCGGGACAGGCACTCTGGAAACACCATATATTTT
>TRBV28|TRBJ2-1|NA|NA
CASSSHLGVSYNEQFF
TGTGCCAGCAGCTCCCACCTCGGGGTATCCTACAATGAGCAGTTCTTC
>TRBV29-1|TRBJ2-1|NA|NA
CSVDGSGSEQFF
TGCAGCGTTGACGGGTCAGGGAGCGAGCAGTTCTTC
>TRBV11-2|TRBJ2-5|many|NA
CASSSRQTEETQYF
TGTGCCAGCAGCTCCAGGCAAACTGAGGAGACCCAGTACTTC
>TRBV5-1|TRBJ1-2|many|NA
CASSGQANYGYTF
TGCGCCAGCAGCGGGCAGGCTAACTATGGCTACACCTTC
>TRBV5-5|TRBJ2-5|few|NA
CASSPLGGGIGTSGYQETQYF
TGTGCCAGCAGCCCTCTAGGGGGGGGAATAGGCACCTCCGGCTATCAAGAGACCCAGTACTTC
>TRBV6-6|TRBJ1-2|NA|NA
CASSYSLPAGHHGYTF
TGTGCCAGCAGTTACTCGCTTCCTGCGGGACATCATGGCTACACCTTC
>TRBV7-9|TRBJ2-1|many|NA
CASSLARGADNEQFF
TGTGCCAGCAGCTTAGCTCGGGGGGCCGACAATGAGCAGTTCTTC
>TRBV15|TRBJ2-4|few|NA
CATSRGGDIQYF
TGTGCCACCAGCAGAGGCGGGGACATTCAGTACTTC
>TRBV12-3/TRBV12-4|TRBJ2-1|few|TRBD2
CASSSKRGSYNEQFF
TGTGCCAGCAGTTCTAAGCGGGGGTCCTACAATGAGCAGTTCTTC